The 19 T cell receptor beta chains listed next were all sequenced from one sample in a study of neurological immune-mediated disorders. TCRdb itself ran the 5' RACE reads through MiXCR, one entry per CDR3 protein. The sample comprises roughly 52,000 distinct CDR3 sequences, about 4.1% of which are singletons, and 6% to 7% rests with the top ten. Sequenced sample: PBMCs. Receptors were obtained from a man in his sixties with multiple sclerosis.

This clonotype came up a few times. V is TRBV6-1 and J is TRBJ2-7; D not resolved. The germline V gene encodes CDR1 MNHNS and CDR2 SASEGT. The CDR3 length is 11 residues. V was trimmed by 4 bases and J by 4 bases, leaving 5 bases between them. CDR3 sequence: CASSGGYEQYF. CDR3 in DNA: TGTGCCAGCAGTGGGGGTTACGAGCAGTACTTC.

This clonotype turned up a few times. The chain recombines TRBV20-1 with TRBJ1-1; D unresolved. Germline V gene sequence: CDR1 DFQATT, CDR2 SNEGSKA (reference sequence). The V end was cut by 4 bases, the J end by 12 bases, with 15 bases between. The CDR3 runs to 11 residues. DNA for the CDR3: TGCAGTGCTACTGCCTGGCAGGTCCCTTTCTTT. Amino acids: CSATAWQVPFF.

This clonotype was observed many times. The V and J genes are TRBV20-1 and TRBJ2-1, with D unresolved. This CDR3 is built from 12 residues. Germline V lookup: CDR1 DFQATT, CDR2 SNEGSKA (reference sequence). The V and J ends lost 6 bases and 9 bases respectively, with 15 bases between them. The CDR3: CSALSPAPEQFF. The CDR3 bases are TGCAGTGCCCTTAGTCCGGCGCCTGAGCAGTTCTTC.

This clonotype was detected many times. This chain connects TRBV20-1 to TRBJ2-3; D might be TRBD2 (6 bases). The V gene lost 1 base and the J gene lost 0 bases, with 14 bases spanning the gap. CDR3 length equals 16 residues. CDR1 is DFQATT, CDR2 SNEGSKA, per germline (reference sequence). The CDR3 DNA reads TGCAGTGCTAGAGGAGAGGAGGGGACTAGCACAGATACGCAGTATTTT. It is translated as CSARGEEGTSTDTQYF.

This clonotype was detected ten times or more. J is TRBJ1-1 and V is TRBV20-1; a weak D match, TRBD1 (5 bases). Germline V gene data show CDR1 as DFQATT and CDR2 as SNEGSKA (reference sequence). The CDR3 length is 13 residues. V was trimmed by 4 bases and J by 1 base, leaving 10 bases between them. Written as DNA, the CDR3 is TGCAGTGCTATCGACCAGGGGAACACTGAAGCTTTCTTT. Translation: CSAIDQGNTEAFF.

In its sample, this clonotype was seen many times. The chain has TRBV28 and TRBJ2-7; D call uncertain. V was trimmed by 2 bases and J by 2 bases, leaving 10 bases between them. The CDR3 contains 14 residues. Per the germline V gene, CDR1 is MDHEN and CDR2 is SYDVKM. The CDR3 loop reads CASSLDNYAYEQYF. CDR3 coding DNA: TGTGCCAGCAGTTTAGACAACTACGCCTACGAGCAGTACTTC.

This clonotype was found a few times. The rearrangement joins TRBV12-3 or TRBV12-4 to TRBJ1-5; D perhaps matches TRBD1 (6 bases). V shed 6 bases and J shed 7 bases, with 10 bases lying between them. The CDR3 has 12 amino acids. The CDR3 protein is CASSGGQQPQHF. CDR3 coding DNA: TGTGCCAGCAGCGGGGGACAACAGCCCCAGCATTTT.

V is TRBV11-2 and J is TRBJ2-1; no reliable D call. Germline V CDR1 and CDR2: SGHAT, FQNNGV. V was trimmed by 1 base and J by 1 base, leaving 14 bases between them. The CDR3 consists of 17 residues. CDR3 DNA: TGTGCCAGCAGCTTAGTACCCGCCCCCTGGTCCTACAATGAGCAGTTCTTC. Translated: CASSLVPAPWSYNEQFF. Full variable domain (rest looked up from reference TRBV11-2 and TRBJ2-1): EAGVAQSPRYKIIEKRQSVAFWCNPISGHATLYWYQQILGQGPKLLIQFQNNGVVDDSQLPKDRFSAERLKGVDSTLKIQPAKLEDSAVYLCASSLVPAPWSYNEQFFGPGTRLTVL.

This clonotype was observed at least ten times. The V and J genes are TRBV20-1 and TRBJ2-1, with 10 bases aligning to TRBD1. The V segment lost 5 bases and the J segment 7 bases; nucleotides outside the gene matches: 8. From germline, CDR1 is DFQATT and CDR2 SNEGSKA (reference sequence). This CDR3 has 14 amino acids. CDR3 in DNA: TGCAGTGCTTCGCGGGGACAGGGGTGGAATGAGCAGTTCTTC. Residues: CSASRGQGWNEQFF.

This clonotype occurred many times. V is TRBV12-3 or TRBV12-4 and J is TRBJ2-7; 7 nucleotides agree with TRBD1. CDR3 length: 13 residues. V trimming: 3 bases; J trimming: 5 bases; junction bases outside the gene matches: 4. This CDR3 reads CASSFNRGNEQYF. The CDR3 DNA reads TGTGCCAGCAGTTTTAACAGGGGAAACGAGCAGTACTTC.

Many counts were recorded for this clonotype. This chain links TRBV29-1 with TRBJ2-1; 12 positions agree with TRBD2. J was trimmed by 6 bases and V by 7 bases; bases with no gene match: 4. This CDR3 spans 13 amino acids. Germline loops: CDR1 SQVTM, CDR2 ANQGSEA. The CDR3 DNA sequence: TGCAGCGGTTCTAGCGGGAGGGCCAATGAGCAGTTCTTC. Residues: CSGSSGRANEQFF.

This clonotype has at least ten counts. This sequence joins TRBV6-2 or TRBV6-3 and TRBJ2-7, with D possibly TRBD2 on 6 matching bases. The CDR3 is made up of 14 amino acids. CDR1 and CDR2 from the germline V gene are MNHEY and SVGEGT. V lost 2 bases, J lost 5 bases, and 13 bases lay in between. The CDR3 DNA reads TGTGCCAGCAGTTACGGAGGTCCTAGCGACGAGCAGTACTTC. It encodes CASSYGGPSDEQYF.

This clonotype was recorded many times. This rearrangement joins TRBV29-1 to TRBJ2-2, with D unresolved. The CDR3 has 16 amino acids. Trimming took off 6 bases at V and 0 bases at J, with 17 bases between the two ends. Per the germline V gene, CDR1 is SQVTM and CDR2 is ANQGSEA. In nucleotides, the CDR3 is TGCAGCGTCAGTACCGCTGGCAGCGCGAACACCGGGGAGCTGTTTTTT. Its protein product is CSVSTAGSANTGELFF.

This clonotype was counted at least ten times. This chain connects TRBV3-1 to TRBJ1-1; D uncertain. Germline CDR1 is LGHDT and CDR2 is YNNKEL (reference sequence). The CDR3 runs to 13 residues. V dropped 8 bases and J dropped 11 bases, with 21 bases sitting between them. In DNA, the CDR3 is TGTGCCAGCTTGTTCTTTAATGAGGGCACGGCTTTCTTT. Its translation is CASLFFNEGTAFF. Full variable domain (rest looked up from reference TRBV3-1 and TRBJ1-1): DTAVSQTPKYLVTQMGNDKSIKCEQNLGHDTMYWYKQDSKKFLKIMFSYNNKELIINETVPNRFSPKSPDKAHLNLHINSLELGDSAVYFCASLFFNEGTAFFGQGTRLTVV.

The chain combines TRBV15 with TRBJ2-1; 7 bases are a match to TRBD2. Trimming took 6 bases from V and 1 from J; bases not matched to a gene: 3. Germline CDR1 reads LNHNV; CDR2 reads YYDKDF (reference sequence). This CDR3 spans 14 amino acids. The CDR3 bases are TGTGCCACCAGAAGGGAGGGGTCCTACAATGAGCAGTTCTTC. It yields the protein CATRREGSYNEQFF.

This clonotype was detected many times. J is TRBJ2-1 and V is TRBV5-1, with no clear D. The V end lost 3 bases, the J end lost 2 bases, and 15 bases lay between the germline ends. Germline V lookup: CDR1 SGHRS, CDR2 YFSETQ. The CDR3 loop spans 16 amino acids. In DNA, the CDR3 is TGCGCCAGCAGCTCCATCCTGTCCGGCACCTACAATGAGCAGTTCTTC. This sequence encodes CASSSILSGTYNEQFF.

This clonotype has ten or more counts. The chain joins TRBV20-1 to TRBJ2-7; D possibly matches TRBD1 or TRBD2 (6 bases each). CDR3 size: 15 residues. Trimming removed 3 bases at V and 0 bases at J, with 15 bases between. Looked up from germline, CDR1 is DFQATT and CDR2 is SNEGSKA (reference sequence). The CDR3 sequence: CSARRGVGVSYEQYF. CDR3 nucleotide sequence: TGCAGTGCTAGGAGGGGGGTGGGAGTCTCCTACGAGCAGTACTTC.

This clonotype counts as medium-sized. The CDR3 DNA sequence: TGTGCCTCCTCCCGGGGGGCCAACGTCCTGACTTTC. Residues: CASSRGANVLTF. V is TRBV24-1 and J is TRBJ2-6, with D unresolved. Trimming took 12 bases from V and 4 from J, leaving 9 bases between them. The CDR3 runs 12 residues. The germline V gene encodes CDR1 KGHDR and CDR2 SFDVKD.

This clonotype was detected many times. The chain carries TRBV7-8 and TRBJ1-5, with no clear D. CDR1 and CDR2 from the germline V gene are SGHVS and FQNEAQ. The CDR3 has 13 residues. Trimming took off 5 bases at V and 6 bases at J, with 11 bases between the two ends. CDR3 loop: CASSGEPLQPQHF. The DNA of the CDR3 is TGTGCCAGCAGCGGAGAGCCCCTTCAGCCCCAGCATTTT.